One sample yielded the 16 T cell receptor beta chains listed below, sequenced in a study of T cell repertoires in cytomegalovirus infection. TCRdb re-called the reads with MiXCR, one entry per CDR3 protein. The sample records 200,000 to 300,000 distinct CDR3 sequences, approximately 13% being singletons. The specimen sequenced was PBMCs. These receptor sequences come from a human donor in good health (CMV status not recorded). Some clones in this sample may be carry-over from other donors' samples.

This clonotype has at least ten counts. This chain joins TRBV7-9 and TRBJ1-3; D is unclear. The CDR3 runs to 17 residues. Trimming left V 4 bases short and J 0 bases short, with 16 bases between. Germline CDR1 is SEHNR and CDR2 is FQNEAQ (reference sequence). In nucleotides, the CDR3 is TGTGCCAGCAGCTCCGACGCGGGGATGTCCTCTGGAAACACCATATATTTT. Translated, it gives CASSSDAGMSSGNTIYF. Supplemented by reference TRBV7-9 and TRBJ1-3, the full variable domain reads DTGVSQNPRHKITKRGQNVTFRCDPISEHNRLYWYRQTLGQGPEFLTYFQNEAQLEKSRLLSDRFSAERPKGSFSTLEIQRTEQGDSAMYLCASSSDAGMSSGNTIYFGEGSWLTVV.

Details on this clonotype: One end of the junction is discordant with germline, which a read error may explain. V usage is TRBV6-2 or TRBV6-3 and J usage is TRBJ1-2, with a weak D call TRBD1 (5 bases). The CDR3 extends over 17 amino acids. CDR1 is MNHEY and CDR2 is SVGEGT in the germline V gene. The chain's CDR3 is CASNYDPRDGGPYGYTF. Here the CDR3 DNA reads TGTGCCAGCAATTACGACCCCCGGGACGGAGGTCCCTATGGCTACACCTTC.

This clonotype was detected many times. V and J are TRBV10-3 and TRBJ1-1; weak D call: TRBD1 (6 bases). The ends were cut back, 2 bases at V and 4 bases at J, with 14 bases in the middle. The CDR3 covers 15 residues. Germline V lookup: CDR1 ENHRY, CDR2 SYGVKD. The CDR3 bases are TGTGCCATCAGTGAGGAGCAGGGGCTCGGCACTGAAGCTTTCTTT. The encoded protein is CAISEEQGLGTEAFF.

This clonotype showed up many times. The CDR3 DNA reads as TGTGCCAGCAGCTTGGTGATGAGGAACAATGAGCAGTTCTTC. It encodes CASSLVMRNNEQFF. The chain carries TRBV7-9 and TRBJ2-1; no definite D call. Germline V lookup: CDR1 SEHNR, CDR2 FQNEAQ (reference sequence). The CDR3 is 14 residues long. Trimming shortened V by 3 bases and J by 5 bases, and 11 bases separated the two germline ends.

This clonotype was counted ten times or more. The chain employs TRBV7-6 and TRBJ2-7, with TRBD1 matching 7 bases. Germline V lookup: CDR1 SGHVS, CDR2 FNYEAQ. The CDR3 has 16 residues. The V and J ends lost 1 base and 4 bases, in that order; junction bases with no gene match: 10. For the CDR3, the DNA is TGTGCCAGCAGCTTAGACCCGGGACAGTGGACTTACGAGCAGTACTTC. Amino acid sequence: CASSLDPGQWTYEQYF.

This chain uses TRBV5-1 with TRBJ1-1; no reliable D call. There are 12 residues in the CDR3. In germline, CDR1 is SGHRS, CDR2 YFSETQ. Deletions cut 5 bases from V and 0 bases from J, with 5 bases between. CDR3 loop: CASRQMNTEAFF. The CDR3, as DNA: TGCGCCAGCAGGCAGATGAACACTGAAGCTTTCTTT.

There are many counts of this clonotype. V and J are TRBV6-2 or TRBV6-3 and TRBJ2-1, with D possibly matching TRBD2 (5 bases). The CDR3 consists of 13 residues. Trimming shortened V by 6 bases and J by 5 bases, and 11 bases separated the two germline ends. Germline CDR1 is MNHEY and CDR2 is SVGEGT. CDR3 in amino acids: CASRLLGNNEQFF. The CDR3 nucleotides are TGTGCCAGCAGGTTACTAGGGAACAATGAGCAGTTCTTC.

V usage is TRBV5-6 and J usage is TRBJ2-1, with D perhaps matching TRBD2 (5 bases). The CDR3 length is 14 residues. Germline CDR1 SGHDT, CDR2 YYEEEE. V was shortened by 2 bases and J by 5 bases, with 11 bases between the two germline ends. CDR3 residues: CASSFLGANNEQFF. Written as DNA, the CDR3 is TGTGCCAGCAGCTTCTTGGGAGCCAACAATGAGCAGTTCTTC. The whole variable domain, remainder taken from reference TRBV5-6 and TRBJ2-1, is DAGVTQSPTHLIKTRGQQVTLRCSPKSGHDTVSWYQQALGQGPQFIFQYYEEEERQRGNFPDRFSGHQFPNYSSELNVNALLLGDSALYLCASSFLGANNEQFFGPGTRLTVL.

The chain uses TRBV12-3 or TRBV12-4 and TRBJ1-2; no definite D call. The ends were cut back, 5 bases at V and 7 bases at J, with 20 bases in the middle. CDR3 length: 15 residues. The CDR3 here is CASSPILVQLPGYTF. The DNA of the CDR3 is TGTGCCAGCAGTCCGATACTGGTACAGCTACCTGGCTACACCTTC.

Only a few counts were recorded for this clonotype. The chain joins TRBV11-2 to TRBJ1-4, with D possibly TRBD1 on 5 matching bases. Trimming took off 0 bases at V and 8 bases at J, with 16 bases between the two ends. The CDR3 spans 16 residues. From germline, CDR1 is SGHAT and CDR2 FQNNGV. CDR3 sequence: CASSLDRPGVREKLFF. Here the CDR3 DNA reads TGTGCCAGCAGCTTAGATCGGCCGGGGGTCCGGGAAAAACTGTTTTTT.

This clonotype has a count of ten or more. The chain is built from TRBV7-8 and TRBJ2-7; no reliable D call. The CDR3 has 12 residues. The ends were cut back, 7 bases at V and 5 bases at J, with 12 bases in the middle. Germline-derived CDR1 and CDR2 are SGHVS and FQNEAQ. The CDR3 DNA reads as TGTGCCAGCACCCTGATTTTGAACGAGCAGTACTTC. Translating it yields CASTLILNEQYF. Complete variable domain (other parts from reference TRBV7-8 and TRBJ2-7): GAGVSQSPRYKVAKRGQDVALRCDPISGHVSLFWYQQALGQGPEFLTYFQNEAQLDKSGLPSDRFFAERPEGSVSTLKIQRTQQEDSAVYLCASTLILNEQYFGPGTRLTVT.

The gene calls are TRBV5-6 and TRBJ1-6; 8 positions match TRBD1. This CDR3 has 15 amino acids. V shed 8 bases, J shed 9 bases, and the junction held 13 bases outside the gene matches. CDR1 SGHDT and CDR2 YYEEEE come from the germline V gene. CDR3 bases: TGTGCCAGTGGGACACGGGGGACAGGTCGTTCACCCCTCCACTTT. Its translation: CASGTRGTGRSPLHF. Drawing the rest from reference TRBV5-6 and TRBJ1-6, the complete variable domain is DAGVTQSPTHLIKTRGQQVTLRCSPKSGHDTVSWYQQALGQGPQFIFQYYEEEERQRGNFPDRFSGHQFPNYSSELNVNALLLGDSALYLCASGTRGTGRSPLHFGNGTRLTVT.

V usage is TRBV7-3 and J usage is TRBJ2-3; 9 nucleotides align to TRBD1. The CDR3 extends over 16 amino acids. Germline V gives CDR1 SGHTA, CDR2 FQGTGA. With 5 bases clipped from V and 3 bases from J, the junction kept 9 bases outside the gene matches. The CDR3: CASSEDRGLGTDTQYF. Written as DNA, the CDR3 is TGTGCCAGCAGCGAGGACAGGGGCCTTGGGACAGATACGCAGTATTTT.

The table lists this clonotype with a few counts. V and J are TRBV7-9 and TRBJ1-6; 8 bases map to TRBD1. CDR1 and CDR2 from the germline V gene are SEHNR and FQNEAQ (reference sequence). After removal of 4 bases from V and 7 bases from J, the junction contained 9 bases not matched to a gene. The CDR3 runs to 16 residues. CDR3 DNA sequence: TGTGCCAGCAGCTCGGACAGGGTGACGTGGAATTCACCCCTCCACTTT. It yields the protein CASSSDRVTWNSPLHF.

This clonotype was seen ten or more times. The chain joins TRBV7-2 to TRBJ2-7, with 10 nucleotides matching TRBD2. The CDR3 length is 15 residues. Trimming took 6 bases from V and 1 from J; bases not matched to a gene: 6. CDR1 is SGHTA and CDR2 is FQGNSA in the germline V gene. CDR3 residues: CASSFTSGASYEQYF. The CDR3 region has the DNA TGTGCCAGCAGTTTCACTAGCGGGGCGTCCTACGAGCAGTACTTC.

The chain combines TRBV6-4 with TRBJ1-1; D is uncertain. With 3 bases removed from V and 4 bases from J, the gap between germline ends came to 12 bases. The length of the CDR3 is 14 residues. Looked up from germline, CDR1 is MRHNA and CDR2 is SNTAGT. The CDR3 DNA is TGTGCCAGCAGTGATTCCCCCGGGCTCACTGAAGCTTTCTTT. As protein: CASSDSPGLTEAFF.